The clone carrying this T cell receptor beta chain appeared a few times. Authors' methods: Reference gene primer amplification gave nucleated cell count estimates. The data were produced by immunoSEQ multiplex PCR, yet TCRdb's version contains in-frame clones alone and is incomplete. The DNA was the basis for D and trimming; V, J and clone size are from that table. There are a few hundred thousand clones in the sample; 85% to 90% occur only once, and around 0.84% lies in the top ten. This CDR3 has 15 amino acids. V was clipped by 4 bases and J by 1 base, with 14 bases between them. Per germline, CDR1 SGHRS and CDR2 YFSETQ. The data are from a study of blood T cell repertoires in COVID-19. At the level of the study: T cells, B-cell-depleted T cells, or PBMCs supplied cDNA or gDNA.

The chain recombines TRBV5-1 with TRBJ1-1; D unresolved. The TCR comes from a man younger than 45 with acute or convalescent COVID-19. The specimen was peripheral blood. This CDR3 reads CASSPIGRANTEAFF. The CDR3 region has the DNA TGCGCCAGCAGCCCTATAGGGCGGGCGAACACTGAAGCTTTCTTT.